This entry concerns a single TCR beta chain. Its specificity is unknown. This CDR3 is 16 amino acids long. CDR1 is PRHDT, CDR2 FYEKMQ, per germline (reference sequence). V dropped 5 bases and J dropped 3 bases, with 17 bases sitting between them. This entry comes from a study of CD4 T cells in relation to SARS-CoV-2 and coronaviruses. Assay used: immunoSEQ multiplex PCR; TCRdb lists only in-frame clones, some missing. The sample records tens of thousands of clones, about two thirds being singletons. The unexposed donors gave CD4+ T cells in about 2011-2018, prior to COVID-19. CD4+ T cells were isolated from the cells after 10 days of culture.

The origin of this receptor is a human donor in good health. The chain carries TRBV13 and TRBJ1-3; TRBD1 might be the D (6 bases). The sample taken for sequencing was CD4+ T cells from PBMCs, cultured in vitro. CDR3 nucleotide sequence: TGTGCCAGCAGCGAAGAGGGCAGGGGCGATGGAAACACCATATATTTT. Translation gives CASSEEGRGDGNTIYF.